Presented here are 3 T cell receptor beta chains from one specimen sequenced in a study of cytomegalovirus exposure and HLA in healthy donors. The protocol was immunoSEQ multiplex PCR, while the TCRdb copy is restricted to in-frame clones and leaves out a portion. The table includes about 330,000 clones, around 90% detected once. The sequencing input was PBMCs. Receptors originate from a woman aged 25 to 39 in good health and CMV-seropositive.

This chain connects TRBV27 to TRBJ1-1, with 10 bases identical to TRBD1. The germline CDR1 and CDR2 sequences are MNHEY and SMNVEV (reference sequence). The CDR3 has 15 residues. V was clipped by 4 bases and J by 10 bases; unmatched bases: 12. The CDR3 DNA reads TGTGCCAGCAGTTCTCCCGGGACAGGGGATACTCGAGCTTTCTTT. This sequence encodes CASSSPGTGDTRAFF.

The chain joins TRBV27 to TRBJ1-5; D remains unclear. The V and J ends lost 3 bases and 5 bases respectively, with 11 bases between them. Germline CDR1 is MNHEY and CDR2 is SMNVEV (reference sequence). This CDR3 spans 14 amino acids. The CDR3 region has the DNA TGTGCCAGCAGTTTGGTACCCAGCCATCAGCCCCAGCATTTT. Protein: CASSLVPSHQPQHF.

The genes are TRBV6-6 and TRBJ1-5; D is perhaps TRBD1 (6 bases). Trimming stripped 6 bases from V and 7 bases from J, with 16 bases between. The germline CDR1 and CDR2 sequences are MNHNY and SVGAGI (reference sequence). The CDR3 loop spans 14 amino acids. The CDR3 DNA follows: TGTGCCAGCAGCTTCATACAGGGAAACCAGCCCCAGCATTTT. It translates to CASSFIQGNQPQHF.